This T cell receptor (beta chain) was sequenced in a study of T cell responses to AZD1222 COVID-19 vaccine. The protocol was immunoSEQ multiplex PCR, while the TCRdb copy is restricted to in-frame clones and leaves out a portion. Of 130,000 or so clones listed, 93% are singletons. Notes on the study in general: The study identified only a handful of AZD1222 recipients as seropositive at baseline. Rises in breadth and depth of Spike-specific TCRs came after two AZD1222 doses.

In the case of this clone: What it binds is unknown.

V lost 4 bases, J lost 7 bases, and 7 bases stayed unmatched. The CDR3 runs to 15 residues. The sequenced sample was peripheral blood, obtained on day 0 of AZD1222 vaccination. This clonotype was sampled from an adult in good health. V is TRBV5-3 and J is TRBJ2-1; TRBD2 matches 11 bases. TRBV5-3 is recorded as an ORF, its role being uncertain. The CDR3: CARSTSSGRLNEQFF. CDR3 sequence (DNA): TGTGCCAGAAGCACCTCTAGCGGGAGGCTAAATGAGCAGTTCTTC.